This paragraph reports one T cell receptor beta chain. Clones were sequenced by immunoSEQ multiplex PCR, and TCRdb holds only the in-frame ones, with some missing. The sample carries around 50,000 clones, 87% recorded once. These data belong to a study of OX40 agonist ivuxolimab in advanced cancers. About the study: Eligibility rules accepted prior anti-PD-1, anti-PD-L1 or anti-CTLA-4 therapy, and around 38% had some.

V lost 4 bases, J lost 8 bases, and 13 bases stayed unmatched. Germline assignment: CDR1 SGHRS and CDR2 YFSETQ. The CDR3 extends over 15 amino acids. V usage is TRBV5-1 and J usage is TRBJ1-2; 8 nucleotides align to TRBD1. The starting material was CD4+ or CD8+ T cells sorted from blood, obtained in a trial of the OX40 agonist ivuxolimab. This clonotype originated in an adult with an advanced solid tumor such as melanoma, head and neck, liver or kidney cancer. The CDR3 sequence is CASSRSGQGDFGYTF. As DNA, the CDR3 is TGCGCCAGCAGCAGGTCCGGACAGGGAGATTTCGGCTACACCTTC.